This T cell receptor beta chain is drawn from a study of blood T cell repertoires in COVID-19. Study as a whole: Nucleic acid was either cDNA or gDNA, and it came from T cells, B-cell-depleted T cells, or PBMCs.

Participant age was about 18 to 89 years, and participants resided in about 25 US areas. Clinical histories supplied by participants themselves formed the basis of cohort assignment. In the authors' workflow: It was from reference gene primer amplification that nucleated cell counts were estimated. TCRdb keeps only in-frame clones here, not all; method: immunoSEQ multiplex PCR. V and J calls plus clone size are reproduced from that table; the DNA served to infer D and trimming. The sample records 200,000 to 300,000 clones, 88% being singletons. The J segment lost 4 bases and the V segment lost 1 base, leaving 5 bases of the junction unmatched. Germline CDR1 is GTSNPN and CDR2 is SVGIG (reference sequence). This CDR3 region has 14 residues.

The chain joins TRBV30 to TRBJ1-2, with 8 bases aligning to TRBD1. Sequenced input: PBMCs or T cells enriched from blood (not recorded which). The clonotype comes from a middle-aged woman with acute COVID-19. The CDR3 protein is CAWSETGDGYGYTF. The CDR3 nucleotides read TGTGCCTGGAGTGAGACAGGGGATGGCTATGGCTACACCTTC. Full variable domain (missing parts from reference TRBV30 and TRBJ1-2): SQTIHQWPATLVQPVGSPLSLECTVEGTSNPNLYWYRQAAGRGLQLLFYSVGIGQISSEVPQNLSASRPQDRQFILSSKKLLLSDSGFYLCAWSETGDGYGYTFGSGTRLTVV.